This entry lists 13 T cell receptor beta chains sequenced from one sample in a study of T cells after yellow fever vaccination. TCRdb redid the calling of the 5' RACE reads with MiXCR, one entry per CDR3 protein. This sample has 110,000 or so distinct CDR3 sequences, with roughly 7.9% found just once. Sample: CD4+ T cells sorted from PBMCs, taken 45 days after the first yellow fever vaccination. Every receptor here comes from a man between 18 and 35 years old who received the YFV17D yellow fever vaccine.

The CDR3 DNA reads as TGTGCCAGCAGCCCAAGGACAGGGGCCTCCTACAATGAGCAGTTCTTC. Encoded protein: CASSPRTGASYNEQFF. The chain uses TRBV7-9 and TRBJ2-1, with 9 bases fitting TRBD1. Germline CDR1 SEHNR, CDR2 FQNEAQ (reference sequence). The CDR3 spans 16 residues. Trimming cost V 5 bases and J 0 bases; bases outside gene matches: 5. The entire variable domain, with the rest obtained from reference TRBV7-9 and TRBJ2-1, is as follows: DTGVSQNPRHKITKRGQNVTFRCDPISEHNRLYWYRQTLGQGPEFLTYFQNEAQLEKSRLLSDRFSAERPKGSFSTLEIQRTEQGDSAMYLCASSPRTGASYNEQFFGPGTRLTVL.

In this sample, this clonotype turned up many times. The J gene is TRBJ2-3, the V gene TRBV20-1; unclear D gene. From germline, CDR1 is DFQATT and CDR2 SNEGSKA (reference sequence). The CDR3 totals 14 residues. V was cut by 3 bases and J by 1 base, with 11 bases left in between. The CDR3, as DNA: TGCAGTGCTAGTGGCTCGCTACGCACAGATACGCAGTATTTT. Residues: CSASGSLRTDTQYF.

This clonotype appeared many times. The V and J genes are TRBV7-9 and TRBJ2-3, with D perhaps TRBD1 (5 bases). V was trimmed by 5 bases and J by 2 bases, leaving 14 bases between them. The CDR3 spans 15 residues. The germline V gene encodes CDR1 SEHNR and CDR2 FQNEAQ (reference sequence). CDR3 DNA: TGTGCCAGCAGCCCAGGGCAGGGCGACACAGATACGCAGTATTTT. This sequence encodes CASSPGQGDTDTQYF.

The rearrangement joins TRBV7-2 to TRBJ2-1, with 12 bases matching TRBD2. The CDR3 sequence is 16 residues long. Trimming took 5 bases from V and 4 from J; bases not matched to a gene: 6. Looked up from germline, CDR1 is SGHTA and CDR2 is FQGNSA. CDR3: CASSKPSGGAYNEQFF. Written as DNA, the CDR3 is TGTGCCAGCAGCAAACCTAGCGGGGGGGCATACAATGAGCAGTTCTTC.

This chain connects TRBV12-3 or TRBV12-4 to TRBJ2-6; tentatively, D is TRBD1 (6 bases). The CDR3 is 19 amino acids. Trimming pared 2 bases from V and 0 bases from J, leaving 17 bases between. CDR3 in amino acids: CASSLRATGTLSGANVLTF. For the CDR3, the DNA is TGTGCCAGCAGTTTAAGGGCGACAGGCACCCTCTCTGGGGCCAACGTCCTGACTTTC.

This clonotype occurred many times. The chain is built from TRBV20-1 and TRBJ2-7; D is unresolved. V lost 5 bases, J lost 2 bases, and 4 bases lay in between. Germline CDR1 is DFQATT and CDR2 is SNEGSKA (reference sequence). This CDR3 has 10 residues. The CDR3 spells CSAGTYEQYF. In nucleotides, the CDR3 is TGCAGTGCTGGAACCTACGAGCAGTACTTC.

This clonotype was found many times. The chain uses TRBV6-5 and TRBJ2-1; TRBD1 matches 7 bases. The CDR3 covers 14 residues. Losses at the gene ends were 5 bases for V and 4 bases for J; bases not matched to a gene: 5. Germline V gives CDR1 MNHEY, CDR2 SVGAGI. The CDR3 here is CASSPGTVYNEQFF. The CDR3 DNA reads as TGTGCCAGCAGTCCAGGGACAGTTTACAATGAGCAGTTCTTC.

This clonotype has ten or more counts. The genes are TRBV5-6 and TRBJ1-1; 9 bases align to TRBD1. Germline assignment: CDR1 SGHDT and CDR2 YYEEEE. V lost 3 bases, J lost 5 bases, and 8 bases stayed unmatched. The length of the CDR3 is 15 residues. Here the CDR3 DNA reads TGTGCCAGCAGCTCCGTGACAGGGGGGGAAACTGAAGCTTTCTTT. This translates into CASSSVTGGETEAFF.

Comment on this clonotype: One base away lies a much larger clone, so this may be a sequencing read error. CDR3: CASTWDRGRELFF. CDR3 nucleotide sequence: TGCGCCAGCACCTGGGACAGGGGCAGGGAGCTGTTTTTT. The chain joins TRBV5-1 to TRBJ2-2, with 10 bases matching TRBD1. With 6 bases clipped from V and 9 bases from J, the junction kept 5 bases outside the gene matches. The CDR3 consists of 13 residues. Germline CDR1 and CDR2: SGHRS and YFSETQ. Full variable domain (outside the CDR3, taken from reference TRBV5-1 and TRBJ2-2): KAGVTQTPRYLIKTRGQQVTLSCSPISGHRSVSWYQQTPGQGLQFLFEYFSETQRNKGNFPGRFSGRQFSNSRSEMNVSTLELGDSALYLCASTWDRGRELFFGEGSRLTVL.

This clonotype was observed once. With a much larger clone just one base away, this may be a read error. The V gene is TRBV7-2, the J gene TRBJ2-1; no clear D gene. The CDR3 is made up of 12 amino acids. Germline V gene data show CDR1 as SGHTA and CDR2 as FQGNSA. Trimming stripped 3 bases from V and 7 bases from J, with 7 bases between. The CDR3 protein is CASSFNLNEQFF. The CDR3 nucleotides are TGTGCCAGCAGCTTTAATTTGAATGAGCAGTTCTTC.

Ten or more counts support this clonotype. The V and J genes are TRBV27 and TRBJ2-7, with 8 bases identical to TRBD1. Germline CDR1 reads MNHEY; CDR2 reads SMNVEV (reference sequence). This CDR3 is 15 amino acids long. The junction had 7 bases not matched to a gene; V was cut back by 5 bases and J by 1 base. Here the CDR3 reads CASSTRDRRSYEQYF. The DNA of the CDR3 is TGTGCCAGCAGTACCCGGGACAGGAGGTCCTACGAGCAGTACTTC.

This clonotype was counted at least ten times. This chain joins TRBV5-1 and TRBJ2-7; the D call may be TRBD1 or TRBD2 (5 bases each). V dropped 0 bases and J dropped 6 bases, with 10 bases sitting between them. Germline values: CDR1 SGHRS, CDR2 YFSETQ. The CDR3 runs to 13 residues. In nucleotides, the CDR3 is TGCGCCAGCAGCTTGGATGGGGGAAGCGAGCAGTACGTC. Translating it yields CASSLDGGSEQYV.

In its sample, this clonotype was seen many times. The V call is TRBV20-1, the J call TRBJ2-2; 7 bases fit TRBD1. The V gene's germline CDR1 is DFQATT and CDR2 SNEGSKA (reference sequence). The V gene end was trimmed by 5 bases and the J gene end by 4 bases; junction bases not matched to a gene: 7. The CDR3 loop spans 14 amino acids. The CDR3 coding sequence is TGCAGTGCTCGACACAGGGGTGGCACCGGGGAGCTGTTTTTT. Translated, it gives CSARHRGGTGELFF.